Listed here are 13 T cell receptor beta chains from one sample, sequenced in a study of blood T cells in healthy people across ages. Alongside a J-beta primer mix, a sample-barcoded 5' primer served in a second PCR lasting roughly 7 to 11 cycles. TCRdb re-analysed the 5' RACE reads in MiXCR, keeping a single row per CDR3 protein. Of around 1.5 million distinct CDR3 sequences listed, 59% are singletons. The specimen was blood. The receptors stem from a man aged 18 to 29 in good health.

In its sample, this clonotype was seen once. The chain couples TRBV7-9 to TRBJ2-3, with 8 bases that match TRBD2. V trimming: 8 bases; J trimming: 4 bases; junction bases outside the gene matches: 11. Germline V gene sequence: CDR1 SEHNR, CDR2 FQNEAQ (reference sequence). The CDR3 has 15 amino acids. The CDR3 loop reads CASLHGGVNPDTQYF. CDR3 nucleotide sequence: TGTGCCAGCCTTCACGGGGGGGTTAACCCAGATACGCAGTATTTT.

This rearrangement joins TRBV27 to TRBJ2-1; D is unresolved. V was clipped by 5 bases and J by 14 bases, with 19 bases between them. The length of the CDR3 is 13 residues. From germline, CDR1 is MNHEY and CDR2 SMNVEV (reference sequence). CDR3 nucleotide sequence: TGTGCCAGCAGTCCAACCCCCCTAGAAATCAAGTTCTTC. It is translated as CASSPTPLEIKFF.

In this sample, this clonotype turned up once. The chain employs TRBV6-2 or TRBV6-3 and TRBJ2-7; D remains ambiguous. V lost 5 bases and J 0 bases, leaving 8 bases between the germline ends. The CDR3 is 13 amino acids. Germline V CDR1 and CDR2: MNHEY, SVGEGT. DNA for the CDR3: TGTGCCAGCAGTGGACGGCCCTCCTACGAGCAGTACTTC. Its translation is CASSGRPSYEQYF.

This chain links TRBV7-2 with TRBJ2-1; no definite D call. The DNA end favors TRBJ2-7, so the J call may be wrong. The CDR3 sequence is 15 residues long. The germline V gene has CDR1 SGHTA and CDR2 FQGNSA. The CDR3: CASSLVVGSYNEQYF. In DNA, the CDR3 is TGTGCCAGCAGCTTAGTTGTGGGGTCCTACAATGAGCAGTACTTC.

This sequence joins TRBV27 and TRBJ1-2; possibly TRBD1 for D (6 bases). The CDR3 extends over 12 amino acids. V was cut by 7 bases and J by 2 bases, with 8 bases left in between. Germline V CDR1 and CDR2: MNHEY, SMNVEV (reference sequence). The CDR3 reads CASKGQNYGYTF. The CDR3 region has the DNA TGTGCCAGCAAAGGACAGAACTATGGCTACACCTTC.

The V gene is TRBV4-3, the J gene TRBJ1-4; TRBD1 matches at 7 bases. Trimming cost V 0 bases and J 7 bases; bases outside gene matches: 14. Germline V gene data show CDR1 as LGHNA and CDR2 as YSLEER. This CDR3 is 18 amino acids long. Here the CDR3 DNA reads TGCGCCAGCAGCCAAGATTCGGAAAGGGGGCGCGGTGTTGAAAAACTGTTTTTT. This codes for CASSQDSERGRGVEKLFF.

In its sample, this clonotype was seen once. The rearrangement joins TRBV6-6 to TRBJ1-1; no clear D. The ends were cut back, 7 bases at V and 6 bases at J, with 9 bases in the middle. Germline V gene lookup returns CDR1 MNHNY and CDR2 SVGAGI (reference sequence). The CDR3 extends over 11 amino acids. The CDR3 sequence is CASILGAEAFF. The CDR3 region has the DNA TGTGCCAGCATCCTCGGGGCTGAAGCTTTCTTT.

The chain couples TRBV29-1 to TRBJ2-7; D is perhaps TRBD2 (6 bases). The V gene's germline CDR1 is SQVTM and CDR2 ANQGSEA. The CDR3 contains 12 residues. V was trimmed by 4 bases and J by 2 bases, leaving 9 bases between them. Written as DNA, the CDR3 is TGCAGCGTTGTCGGAGGGACCTACGAGCAGTACTTC. Translated, it gives CSVVGGTYEQYF.

The chain employs TRBV15 and TRBJ1-5, with a possible D match to TRBD1 (6 bases). Germline V gene lookup returns CDR1 LNHNV and CDR2 YYDKDF (reference sequence). Trimming took off 5 bases at V and 7 bases at J, with 12 bases between the two ends. There are 13 residues in the CDR3. The CDR3, as DNA: TGTGCCACCAGCCAAGGGGGGGTCCAGCCCCAGCATTTT. Translated: CATSQGGVQPQHF.

The chain carries TRBV25-1 and TRBJ1-1; D unclear. The CDR3 consists of 15 residues. The ends were cut back, 3 bases at V and 3 bases at J, with 14 bases in the middle. Germline CDR1 reads MGHDK; CDR2 reads SYGVNS. CDR3 DNA: TGTGCCAGCAGTGATGAAGGGCTGATGTACACTGAAGCTTTCTTT. It is translated as CASSDEGLMYTEAFF.

This clonotype was seen a few times. This sequence joins TRBV3-1 and TRBJ2-7; 7 bases line up with TRBD2. From germline, CDR1 is LGHDT and CDR2 YNNKEL (reference sequence). Unmatched junction bases numbered 4, after V lost 6 bases and J lost 2 bases. This CDR3 comprises 13 residues. CDR3 in DNA: TGTGCCAGCAGGGGACTACCCCCCTACGAGCAGTACTTC. The encoded protein is CASRGLPPYEQYF.

V and J are TRBV27 and TRBJ2-7; 9 bases are shared with TRBD2. CDR1 is MNHEY and CDR2 is SMNVEV in the germline V gene (reference sequence). This CDR3 has 16 amino acids. Unmatched junction bases numbered 10, after V lost 5 bases and J lost 2 bases. The CDR3 here is CASSPLEAGGPYEQYF. The CDR3 nucleotides are TGTGCCAGCAGTCCCCTCGAGGCGGGAGGGCCCTACGAGCAGTACTTC.

The V gene is TRBV6-2 or TRBV6-3, the J gene TRBJ2-3, with D possibly matching TRBD2 (5 bases). V was trimmed by 5 bases and J by 2 bases, leaving 11 bases between them. Germline lookup yields CDR1 MNHEY and CDR2 SVGEGT. This CDR3 comprises 14 residues. CDR3 nucleotides: TGTGCCAGCAGTGAGGGCAGAGCCACAGATACGCAGTATTTT. It codes for CASSEGRATDTQYF.